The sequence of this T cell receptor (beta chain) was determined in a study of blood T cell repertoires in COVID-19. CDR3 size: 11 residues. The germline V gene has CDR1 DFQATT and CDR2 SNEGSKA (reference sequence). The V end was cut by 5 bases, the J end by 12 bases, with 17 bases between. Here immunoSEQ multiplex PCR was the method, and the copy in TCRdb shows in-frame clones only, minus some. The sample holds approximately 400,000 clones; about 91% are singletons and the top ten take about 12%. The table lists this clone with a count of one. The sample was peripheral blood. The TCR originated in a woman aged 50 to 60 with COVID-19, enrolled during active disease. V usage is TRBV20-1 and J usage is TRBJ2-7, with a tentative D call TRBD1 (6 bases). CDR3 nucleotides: TGCAGTGCTCAGGACAGCCCAATAGTGTACTTC. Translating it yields CSAQDSPIVYF.